The entry that follows covers one T cell receptor beta chain sequence. The antigen it binds to is not known. No qualities accompany the bases; no much larger clone lies one base away. Inclusion was restricted to participants for whom at least one PBMC sample before ART initiation and at least two post-ART samples were available. Treatment was received in the United States of America by all participants with HIV. Before DNA extraction, cryopreserved samples of roughly 1-10 million PBMC were thawed and washed. At the time of the earliest PBMC sample for each participant with HIV, ages ranged from 23 to 54 years. PBMC samples were contributed by each participant from 1-4 timepoints before ART initiation and 2-8 timepoints after ART initiation, with a median of 7 samples. For every participant, serial HIV viral load, CD4+ T-cell count, ART history and demographic data were obtained. Genomic DNA was extracted from unsorted PBMC with a Qiagen kit on a QIAcube, with processing performed in batches of 12 samples.

The data were obtained in a study of long-term antiretroviral therapy in people with HIV (dated by TCRdb to between 2021 and 2023). Regarding the complete study: Collection of the earliest samples took place about a decade ahead of the 2015 WHO recommendation for immediate ART, at a time when ART was typically delayed until CD4 counts fell. Whether ART initiation and durable HIV suppression were associated with changes in peripheral blood TRB repertoire composition and diversity was tested in a retrospective serial study. A total of roughly 180 cryopreserved PBMC samples were contributed to the cohort by 30 adults with confirmed HIV infection, with samples collected serially over a mean of about 6 years (range 1-12). About 35% of the 30 participants with HIV were female. No cross-contamination during QIAcube processing turned up in test extractions that ran a monoclonal T-cell line alongside 33 polyclonal samples.

The full study reports these points: Samples dated from the mid-2000s to the late 2010s, and the ART regimens used may be less effective than current ones. HIV repertoires had narrower CDR3 length ranges than controls, and the network structure suggested an antigen-experienced repertoire that shifted only slightly toward naive after ART. Because pre-ART samples had limited cell numbers, unsorted PBMC were profiled rather than sorted CD4+ and CD8+ T cells. The repertoire was dominated across all time points by expanded TRB clones identified before ART initiation, although this dominance was seen to fluctuate and to decrease in many PLHIV after ART. Inferences about post-ART repertoire changes were limited because no data were available on ART adherence, viral resistance or therapy changes. Limited PBMC availability meant only the TCR beta chain was sequenced, without alpha chain pairing. ART initiation was associated with a significant increase in TRB diversity, but diversity stayed significantly below transplant donor controls even after long-term ART.

The immunoSEQ hsTCRB v3.0 assay was used at survey level resolution to sequence the TRB variable region. A depth of about 35,000-50,000 T-cell genomes per sample was targeted for TRB sequencing. Pooled TRB libraries were sequenced on an Illumina MiSeq with a v3 150-cycle kit. Per the original workflow: Repertoire analysis was run in R within a reproducible Nextflow workflow that covered QC, data transformation and analysis. LymphoSeq2, an R package for exploring AIRR-Seq data, was used to implement the custom analyses. Several samples that produced fewer than 5000 total TRB sequences were removed, so some 190 HIV repertoires were analyzed. Of the 188 retained HIV repertoires, about 60 were collected before and around 130 after ART initiation. Each repertoire was downsampled to 5000 TRB nucleotide sequences, and summary statistics were averaged across 100 downsampling iterations. The analysis kept only TRB sequences whose CDR3 regions were at least seven amino acids long. Diversity was assessed using a clonality score derived from Shannon entropy and using the Gini coefficient. In the repertoire networks, any two of the top 5000 CDR3 amino acid sequences were connected whenever the two sequences differed by an edit distance of one. For TRB CDR3 amino acid sequences, GLIPH2 was used to predict antigen specificity groups and MHC restriction. CDR3 amino acid sequences were matched against VDJdb and McPAS-TCR to flag known CMV, EBV, HIV or tissue antigen associations. Pre-ART, post-ART and control groups were compared with Wilcoxon signed-rank tests and Holm-Bonferroni correction. In its TCRdb copy, this immuneACCESS table keeps in-frame sequences only and misses some clones. Where compared with another copy, unresolved V genes explain less than half of these, and the others have no known cause. V and J calls and clone size are as listed in that table; D and trimming were resolved from the DNA. This sample is represented by 25,000 to 30,000 clones; about four fifths of them were singletons. The top ten clones comprise roughly 6.4% of the sample.

The CDR3 numbers 19 residues from cysteine through phenylalanine. The sequence is cut down to CDR3 DNA, 57 bases in frame from base 1. For CDR1 and CDR2, the germline V gene lists SGHDN and FVKESK. Clipping removes 1 base from V and 2 bases from J, with 11 as the unmatched junction base count. The chain is encoded by TRBV14 joined to TRBJ2-2; the central 9 bases match TRBD2. The clonotype originates from a man aged 18 to 30 with HIV. Sequencing was performed on unsorted PBMCs, taken 0.4 years after starting antiretroviral therapy. The CDR3 region: CASSQALAGGAFNTGELFF. Here is the DNA: TGTGCCAGCAGCCAAGCCCTTGCGGGGGGGGCCTTTAACACCGGGGAGCTGTTTTTT. With all but the CDR3 taken from the reference TRBV14 and TRBJ2-2 genes, the full variable domain is: EAGVTQFPSHSVIEKGQTVTLRCDPISGHDNLYWYRRVMGKEIKFLLHFVKESKQDESGMPNNRFLAERTGGTYSTLKVQPAELEDSGVYFCASSQALAGGAFNTGELFFGEGSRLTVL.